This TCR beta chain originates from a study of cytomegalovirus exposure and HLA in healthy donors. The table came from immunoSEQ multiplex PCR; TCRdb's copy has only in-frame clones and leaves some out. The sample yields approximately 240,000 clones, around 90% seen once. Germline CDR1 reads SGHRS; CDR2 reads YFSETQ. The CDR3 sequence is 12 residues long. The V end was cut by 9 bases, the J end by 3 bases, with 12 bases between. The sequence was obtained from a woman aged 18 to 35 in good health and CMV-seronegative. Sequenced sample: PBMCs. The chain carries TRBV5-1 and TRBJ2-5, with D uncertain. CDR3 in DNA: TGCGCCACCCGACTGAATGAAGAGACCCAGTACTTC. It translates to CATRLNEETQYF.